This T cell receptor (beta chain) came from a study of technical replicates of blood from several donors. CDR1 SGHNT and CDR2 YYREEE come from the germline V gene (reference sequence). This CDR3 contains 14 residues. V lost 6 bases and J 0 bases, leaving 12 bases between the germline ends. Assay: immunoSEQ multiplex PCR; the TCRdb copy retains only in-frame clones and omits some. The data show more than 75,000 clones, 85% to 95% seen once. This chain joins TRBV5-4 and TRBJ1-1; a weak D match, TRBD1 (5 bases). This receptor was identified in a human donor in good health. Sequencing was carried out using T cells isolated from PBMCs. CDR3 residues: CASTPGGVNTEAFF. The CDR3 DNA follows: TGTGCCAGCACCCCGGGGGGGGTGAACACTGAAGCTTTCTTT.